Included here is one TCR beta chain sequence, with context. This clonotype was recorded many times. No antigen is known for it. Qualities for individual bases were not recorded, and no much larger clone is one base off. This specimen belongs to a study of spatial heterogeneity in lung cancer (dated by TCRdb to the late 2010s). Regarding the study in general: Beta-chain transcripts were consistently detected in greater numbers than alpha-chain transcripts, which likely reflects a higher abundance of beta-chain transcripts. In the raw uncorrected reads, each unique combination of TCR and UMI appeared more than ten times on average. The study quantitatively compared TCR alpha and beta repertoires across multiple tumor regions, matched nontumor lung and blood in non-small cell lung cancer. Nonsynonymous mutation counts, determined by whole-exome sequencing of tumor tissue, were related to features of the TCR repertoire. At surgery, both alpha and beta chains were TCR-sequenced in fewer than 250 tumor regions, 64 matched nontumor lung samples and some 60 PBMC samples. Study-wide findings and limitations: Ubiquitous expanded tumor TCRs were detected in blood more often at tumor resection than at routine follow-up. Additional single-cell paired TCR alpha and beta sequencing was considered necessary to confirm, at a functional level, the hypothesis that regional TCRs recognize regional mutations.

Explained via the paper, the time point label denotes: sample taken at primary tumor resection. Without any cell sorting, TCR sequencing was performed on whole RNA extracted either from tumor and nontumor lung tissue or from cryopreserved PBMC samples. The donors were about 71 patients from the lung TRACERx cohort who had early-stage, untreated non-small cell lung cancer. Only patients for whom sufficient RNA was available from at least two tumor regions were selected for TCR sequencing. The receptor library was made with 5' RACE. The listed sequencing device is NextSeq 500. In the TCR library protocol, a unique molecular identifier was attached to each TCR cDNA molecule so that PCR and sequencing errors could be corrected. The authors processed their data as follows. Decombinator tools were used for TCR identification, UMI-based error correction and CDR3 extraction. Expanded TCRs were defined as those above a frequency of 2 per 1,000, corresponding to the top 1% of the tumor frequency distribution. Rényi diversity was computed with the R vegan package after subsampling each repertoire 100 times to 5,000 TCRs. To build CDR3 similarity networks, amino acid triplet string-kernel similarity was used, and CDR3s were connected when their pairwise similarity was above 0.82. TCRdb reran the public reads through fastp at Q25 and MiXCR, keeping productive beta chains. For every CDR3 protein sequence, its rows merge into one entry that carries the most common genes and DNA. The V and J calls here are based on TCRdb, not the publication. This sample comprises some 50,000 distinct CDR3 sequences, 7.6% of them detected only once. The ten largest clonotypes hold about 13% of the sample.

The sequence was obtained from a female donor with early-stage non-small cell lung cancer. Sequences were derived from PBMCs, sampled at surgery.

The DNA sequence is as follows: TGTGCCAGCAGCCGAGCTGGCACCGGGGAGCTGTTTTTT. Its translation reads: CASSRAGTGELFF. The chain was built from TRBV4-2 and TRBJ2-2; no D gene can be assigned with confidence. The CDR3 sequence holds 13 residues, the cysteine and phenylalanine included. The retained sequence is limited to the CDR3, 39 bases, with the frame set at the first base. Taken from the germline V gene, the CDR1 and CDR2 loops are LGHNA and YNFKEQ. V is pared back by 4 bases and J by 4 bases, with 7 bases lying between the germline termini.